The clone carrying this T cell receptor (beta chain) showed up just a few times. This entry is derived from a study of T-cell memory formation after mild COVID-19. TCR alpha and TCR beta cDNA libraries carrying sample barcodes and UMIs came from 5'RACE with constant-segment primers. TCRdb reprocessed the 5' RACE reads with MiXCR, giving one entry per CDR3 protein. The data contain 450,000 or so distinct CDR3 sequences, roughly 20% of them singletons. CDR3 length equals 14 residues. In germline, CDR1 is SGHKS, CDR2 YYEKEE (reference sequence). V lost 3 bases, J lost 7 bases, and 16 bases lay in between.

V and J are TRBV5-5 and TRBJ1-2, with unresolved D. This receptor was obtained from an adult woman who had mild COVID-19 (a few samples of this study predate the infection). Cell type and time point are not known. The sequenced material came from PBMCs or a T cell subset sorted from them (not recorded which). CDR3 nucleotide sequence: TGTGCCAGCAGCTCCCTCGATCACGGTGGTGGCTACACCTTC. This sequence encodes CASSSLDHGGGYTF.